The clone carrying this TCR beta chain was seen more than once but under ten times. The antigen remains unidentified. TCR beta libraries were built with iRepertoire HTBI primers and Arm-PCR of CDR3 regions. Original processing methods: Segment identification across samples yielded roughly 62 TRBV and some 13 TRBJ segments. TCRdb analysed the multiplex PCR reads with MiXCR anew, one entry per CDR3 protein. The V and J calls were not made by the authors but by TCRdb's processing. In the table there are approximately 440,000 distinct CDR3 sequences, 23% of which are singletons. Trimming took off 3 bases at V and 2 bases at J, with 11 bases between the two ends. The CDR3 has 14 amino acids. Germline values: CDR1 DFQATT, CDR2 SNEGSKA (reference sequence). This entry belongs to a study of regulatory T cells in long-lasting Graves disease. Overall study: The definition of persistent Graves' disease was over 5 years of antithyroid drugs with positive TSH receptor antibodies. Whole-study results and caveats: TRBV28, TRBJ1-2 and TRBJ2-5 were favored in persistent disease.

Time point indicated: persistent/refractory GD, antithyroid drugs over 5 years with positive TRAb. PBMCs were the source of the RNA used for TCR sequencing. The specimen was peripheral blood mononuclear cells (PBMCs), collected when the disease was refractory, from a patient treated with antithyroid drugs. The chain joins TRBV20-1 to TRBJ1-3; D unclear. This TCR was sampled from a female donor with Graves disease. CDR3 nucleotide sequence: TGCAGTGCTAGGGCCTATTCGGCTGGAAACACCATATATTTT. It translates to CSARAYSAGNTIYF.